The entry that follows covers one TCR beta chain sequence. Antigen: not known. The sample originates from a study of lymphopenia after photon versus proton radiotherapy. General study results and limits: Relative stability marked proton patients; photon patients lost diversity and naive cells. After the lymphocyte nadir, photon-treated repertoires showed oligoclonal expansion, especially of CD8+ Temra cells. Authors raise, but do not show, better survival with proton therapy. Larger post-nadir TCR diversity loss correlated inversely with survival in deceased patients.

CDR1 is SEHNR and CDR2 is FQNEAQ in the germline V gene (reference sequence). The junction had 8 bases not matched to a gene; V was cut back by 6 bases and J by 4 bases. This CDR3 region has 17 residues. Here immunoSEQ multiplex PCR was the method, and the copy in TCRdb shows in-frame clones only, minus some. In the table there are over 50,000 clones, around 87% of which are singletons. This clonotype originated in a man aged 35-49 years with gastric cancer. The V gene is TRBV7-9, the J gene TRBJ2-2; 13 bases fit TRBD2. Sequenced material: peripheral blood, taken from a patient treated with photon-based radiotherapy. The CDR3 region has the DNA TGTGCCAGCAGTCGGACTAGCGGGGGTACGGGCACCGGGGAGCTGTTTTTT. As protein: CASSRTSGGTGTGELFF.